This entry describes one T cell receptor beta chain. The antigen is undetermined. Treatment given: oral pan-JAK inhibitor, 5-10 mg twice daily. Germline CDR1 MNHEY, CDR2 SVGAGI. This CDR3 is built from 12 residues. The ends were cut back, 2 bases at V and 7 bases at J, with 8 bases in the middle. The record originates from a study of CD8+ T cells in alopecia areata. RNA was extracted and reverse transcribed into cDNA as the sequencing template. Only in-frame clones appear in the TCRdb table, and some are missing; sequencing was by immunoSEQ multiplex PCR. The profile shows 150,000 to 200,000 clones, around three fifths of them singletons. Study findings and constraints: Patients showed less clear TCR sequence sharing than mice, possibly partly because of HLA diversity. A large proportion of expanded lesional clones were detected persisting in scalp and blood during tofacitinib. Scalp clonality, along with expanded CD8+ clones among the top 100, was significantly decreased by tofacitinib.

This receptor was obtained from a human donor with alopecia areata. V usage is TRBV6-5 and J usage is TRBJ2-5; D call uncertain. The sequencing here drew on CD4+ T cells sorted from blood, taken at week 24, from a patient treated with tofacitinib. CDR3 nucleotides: TGTGCCAGCAGTTACACTGGTGGGACCCAGTACTTC. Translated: CASSYTGGTQYF.